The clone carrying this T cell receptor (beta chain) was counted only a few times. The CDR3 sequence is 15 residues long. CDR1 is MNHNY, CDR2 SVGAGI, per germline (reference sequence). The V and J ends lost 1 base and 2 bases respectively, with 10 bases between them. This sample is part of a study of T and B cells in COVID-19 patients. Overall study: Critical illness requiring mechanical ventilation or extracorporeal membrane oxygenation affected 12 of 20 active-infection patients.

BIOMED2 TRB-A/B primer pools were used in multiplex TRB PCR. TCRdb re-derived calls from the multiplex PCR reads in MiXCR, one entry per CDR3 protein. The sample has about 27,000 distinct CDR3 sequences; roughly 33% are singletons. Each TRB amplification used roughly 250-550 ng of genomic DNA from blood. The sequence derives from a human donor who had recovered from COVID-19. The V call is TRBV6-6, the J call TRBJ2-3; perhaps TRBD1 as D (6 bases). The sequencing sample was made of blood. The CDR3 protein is CASSYFQGFTDTQYF. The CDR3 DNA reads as TGTGCCAGCAGTTACTTTCAGGGGTTCACAGATACGCAGTATTTT.